The rows below give T cell receptor beta chains drawn from one sample of a study of shared clonotypes between healthy human individuals. TCRdb's table, derived via immunoSEQ multiplex PCR, lists solely in-frame clones and lacks some. The sample has some 1,400,000 clones; roughly 96% are singletons. The sample consisted of naive CD4+ T cells sorted from blood. These receptors were taken from a man aged 30-40 years in good health. CDR3s include the opening cysteine and the closing phenylalanine or tryptophan. The D gene is left open where the match is weak. The size of a clone is reported for some rows only, either as once, few or many, or as a class for expanded clones.

v_call,clone_size,d_call,j_call,cdr3_nt,cdr3_aa
TRBV9,-,TRBD2,TRBJ2-2,TGTGCCAGCATCGACGGACTAGCGGCTAACACCGGGGAGCTGTTTTTT,CASIDGLAANTGELFF
TRBV5-4,-,-,TRBJ2-1,TGTGCCAGCAGCTTGCTCGCGGCCGCCCCCTTCTTGGAGCAGTTCTTC,CASSLLAAAPFLEQFF
TRBV30,-,-,TRBJ1-4,TGTGCCTGGATGTGGCATAGAGAAAAACTGTTTTTT,CAWMWHREKLFF
TRBV6-1,-,TRBD1,TRBJ1-2,TGTGCCAGCAGTGCACAGGGGCGGCGTCATGGCTACACCTTC,CASSAQGRRHGYTF
TRBV20-1,-,-,TRBJ2-5,TGCAGTGCTAGTCTGGTGGAGACCCAGTACTTC,CSASLVETQYF
TRBV11-2,-,-,TRBJ1-1,TGTGCCAGCAACGTACGTGGGGGCCTGACTGAAGCTTTCTTT,CASNVRGGLTEAFF
TRBV10-3,-,TRBD1,TRBJ2-1,TGTGCCATCACTCTAGGACAGGGAGCTGGTAATGAGCAGTTCTTC,CAITLGQGAGNEQFF
TRBV19,-,TRBD1,TRBJ1-5,TGTGCCAGTAAGGGAACAGGGGATAGCAATCAGCCCCAGCATTTT,CASKGTGDSNQPQHF
TRBV7-2,-,TRBD2,TRBJ2-7,TGTGCCAGCAGCATTAGCGGGACCTACGAGCAGTACTTC,CASSISGTYEQYF
TRBV10-3,-,-,TRBJ2-7,TGTGCCATCAGTGGCGTATCCCGGTTGGACGAGCAGTACTTC,CAISGVSRLDEQYF
TRBV2,-,-,TRBJ2-1,TGTGCCAGCAGGAGGGCCAGCTCCTACAATGAGCAGTTCTTC,CASRRASSYNEQFF
TRBV18,-,-,TRBJ2-5,TGTGCCAGCTCACCAGGGCCTGGGGAGACCCAGTACTTC,CASSPGPGETQYF
TRBV7-9,-,-,TRBJ2-1,TGTGCCAGCAGCCCCTTAGGGTGGAGAAATGAGCAGTTCTTC,CASSPLGWRNEQFF
TRBV2,-,TRBD2,TRBJ2-1,TGTGCCAGCAGCGGACTAGCGGAATACAATGAGCAGTTCTTC,CASSGLAEYNEQFF
TRBV11-2,once,TRBD1,TRBJ2-7,TGTGCTACCCTAGACCGGGGACAGGGGGCCTACGAGCAGTACTTC,CATLDRGQGAYEQYF
TRBV4-3,once,-,TRBJ2-3,TGCGCCAGCAGCCACCGTCCGGCGGGGATCACAGATACGCAGTATTTT,CASSHRPAGITDTQYF
TRBV5-1,-,-,TRBJ2-7,TGCGCCAGCAGCTTGGCTTCCGAGCAGTACTTC,CASSLASEQYF
TRBV9,-,-,TRBJ1-4,TGTGCCAGCAGCCCGAGGGAGGGACCAACTAATGAAAAACTGTTTTTT,CASSPREGPTNEKLFF
TRBV7-2,-,-,TRBJ1-2,TGTGCCAGCAGCCCTACTGACGGACCAAGGGGCTACACCTTC,CASSPTDGPRGYTF
TRBV2,-,TRBD1,TRBJ1-2,TGTGCCAGCAGTGAAGCAGGGCAGGGGGCCGGCTACACCTTC,CASSEAGQGAGYTF
TRBV27,-,TRBD1,TRBJ1-5,TGTGCCAGCAGTCGCAAACCGGGACAGGGGGTTCAGCCCCAGCATTTT,CASSRKPGQGVQPQHF
TRBV7-6,-,TRBD2,TRBJ2-1,TGTGCCAGCGGCCGGTTAGCGGGAGACAATGAGCAGTTCTTC,CASGRLAGDNEQFF
TRBV4-3,-,-,TRBJ2-7,TGCGCCAGCAGCCAAGTATTAAGCTTGATAGCACCCTACGAGCAGTACTTC,CASSQVLSLIAPYEQYF
TRBV29-1,-,-,TRBJ1-1,TGCAGCGTTGTATCCCGGATTCTGAACACTGAAGCTTTCTTT,CSVVSRILNTEAFF
TRBV11-2,few,-,TRBJ2-7,TGTGCCAGCAGCTCAGTTAGCGGTACTTCCTACGAGCAGTACTTC,CASSSVSGTSYEQYF
TRBV6-1,few,TRBD2,TRBJ2-1,TGTGCCAGCAGGGGGACTAGCGCCTACAATGAGCAGTTCTTC,CASRGTSAYNEQFF
TRBV11-2,-,-,TRBJ2-7,TGTGCCAGCAGCTTGTCGACTTTCTACGAGCAGTACTTC,CASSLSTFYEQYF
TRBV18,-,TRBD1,TRBJ2-2,TGTGCCAGCTCACCACTTATTTCCGGGACAGGTAGCACCGGGGAGCTGTTTTTT,CASSPLISGTGSTGELFF
TRBV6-1,once,-,TRBJ2-7,TGTGCCAGCAGTGAAGCCCCGTCTATCTACGAGCAGTACTTC,CASSEAPSIYEQYF
TRBV28,-,TRBD1,TRBJ1-5,TGTGCCAGCAGCGAGGTCCGGACAGGGAATCAGCCCCAGCATTTT,CASSEVRTGNQPQHF
TRBV30,-,TRBD1,TRBJ1-1,TGTGCCTGGAGTGTAGTCGGGACAGGGATGGCTTTCTTT,CAWSVVGTGMAFF
TRBV11-2,-,-,TRBJ2-4,TGTGCCAGCAGCTTAGAAACCGGGCTGGCCAAAAACATTCAGTACTTC,CASSLETGLAKNIQYF
TRBV5-1,-,-,TRBJ2-7,TGCGCCAGCAGCCCAGAAAGGGGCGAGCAGTACTTC,CASSPERGEQYF
TRBV5-4,-,TRBD1,TRBJ2-3,TGTGCCAGCAGCGACAGGGCGTCTAGCACAGATACGCAGTATTTT,CASSDRASSTDTQYF
TRBV2,once,-,TRBJ2-6,TGTGCCAGCATGTTCTCTGGGGCCAACGTCCTGACTTTC,CASMFSGANVLTF
TRBV19,-,-,TRBJ1-1,TGTGCCAGTAGTATAATGGGCCGGGCCACCGAAGCTTTCTTT,CASSIMGRATEAFF
TRBV30,-,-,TRBJ2-5,TGTGCCTGGAGTATTGGACAGTCGGGACGCGAGACCCAGTACTTC,CAWSIGQSGRETQYF
TRBV28,-,-,TRBJ1-5,TGTGCCAGCAGGGGCGGGTATCAGCCCCAGCATTTT,CASRGGYQPQHF
TRBV10-3,once,TRBD1,TRBJ1-5,TGTGCCATCAGTGAGGTCCTCCCGGGACAGGTCGATCAGCCCCAGCATTTT,CAISEVLPGQVDQPQHF
TRBV29-1,-,-,TRBJ2-1,TGCAGCGCCCGGAGGAACAATGAGCAGTTCTTC,CSARRNNEQFF
TRBV9,few,-,TRBJ2-7,TGTGCCAGCAGCGTAGGATCCGCTTCCCCCTACGAGCAGTACTTC,CASSVGSASPYEQYF
TRBV29-1,-,-,TRBJ1-2,TGCAGCGTCCCGTGGGCTTACTATGGCTACACCTTC,CSVPWAYYGYTF
TRBV4-1,-,-,TRBJ1-5,TGCGCCTTCCCCAATCAGCCCCAGCATTTT,CAFPNQPQHF
TRBV27,-,TRBD1,TRBJ2-7,TGTGCCAGCAGGCGGGGACAGGAATCCTACGAGCAGTACTTC,CASRRGQESYEQYF
TRBV30,-,-,TRBJ1-4,TGTGCCTGGTCGTCGTCTGTCCGCGCGGTGTTTTTT,CAWSSSVRAVFF
TRBV5-1,-,-,TRBJ2-1,TGCGCCAGCAGCTTAGGGGGGCGAGGTACATACAATGAGCAGTTCTTC,CASSLGGRGTYNEQFF
TRBV5-1,-,-,TRBJ2-2,TGCGCCAGCAGCTTACTTAGCGAGGGCACCGGGGAGCTGTTTTTT,CASSLLSEGTGELFF
TRBV27,-,-,TRBJ2-1,TGTGCCAGCAGCCCGATGGGAAGCTCCTACAATGAGCAGTTCTTC,CASSPMGSSYNEQFF
TRBV6-1,-,TRBD1,TRBJ1-3,TGTGCCAGCTCCTCCCAGGGGGCGGTTGGAAACACCATATATTTT,CASSSQGAVGNTIYF
TRBV6-6,-,-,TRBJ2-1,TGTGCCAGCAGTCCCCGGCCAGGGGCGAACAATGAGCAGTTCTTC,CASSPRPGANNEQFF
TRBV6-1,-,TRBD2,TRBJ2-7,TGTGCCAGTCATCTAGCGGGAGCATCCGAGCAGTACTTC,CASHLAGASEQYF
TRBV11-2,-,-,TRBJ2-1,TGTGCCAGCAGCTTTAGGGGTCGGGACAATGAGCAGTTCTTC,CASSFRGRDNEQFF